This record covers a single T cell receptor beta chain. Antigen unknown. These data belong to a study of Ad26.COV2.S vaccination and SARS-CoV-2 variants. The study, taken as a whole, reports: Recipients given vaccine exceeded placebo recipients in spike-specific TCR breadth. Post-vaccination breadth of spike-specific CD8+ and CD4+ T cell responses was reportedly substantial.

Data came from immunoSEQ multiplex PCR; TCRdb stores just in-frame clones and leaves some out. The sample holds around 350,000 clones, about 90% seen once. The CDR3 consists of 12 residues. Germline V gene data show CDR1 as KGHDR and CDR2 as SFDVKD. Losses at the gene ends were 3 bases for V and 10 bases for J; bases not matched to a gene: 1. The sample in question was peripheral blood, obtained after recovery from COVID-19. The chain couples TRBV24-1 to TRBJ1-1, with 10 bases aligning to TRBD1. The sequence derives from a human donor who had recovered from COVID-19. This CDR3 reads CATSDRQGAAFF. CDR3 DNA: TGTGCCACCAGTGATAGACAGGGGGCAGCTTTCTTT.